This record concerns one TCR beta chain sequence. TCRdb processed the reads anew with MiXCR; each CDR3 protein has one entry. Here the sample spans 200,000 to 250,000 distinct CDR3 sequences, more than 9% being singletons. The data belong to a study of T cell repertoires in cytomegalovirus infection. The CDR3 runs 16 residues. V was cut by 5 bases and J by 5 bases, with 21 bases left in between. CDR1 is MDHEN and CDR2 is SYDVKM in the germline V gene. This receptor was taken from a human donor in good health (CMV status not recorded). Some clones in this sample may be carry-over from other donors' samples. The chain employs TRBV28 and TRBJ1-2, with a weak D call TRBD1 (6 bases). Sequencing was done on a sample of PBMCs. CDR3 region: CASSETSPGTHYGYTF. The CDR3 DNA is TGTGCCAGCAGTGAAACATCCCCCGGGACACATTATGGCTACACCTTC.